This entry features one T cell receptor (beta chain) sequence. These data originate in a study of blood T cell repertoires in COVID-19. Study-level background: PBMCs, B-cell-depleted T cells, or T cells were the source of the cDNA or gDNA that made up the material.

J was trimmed by 7 bases and V by 4 bases; bases with no gene match: 9. Germline-derived CDR1 and CDR2 are SEHNR and FQNEAQ (reference sequence). CDR3 size: 16 residues. Method: immunoSEQ multiplex PCR; TCRdb's copy keeps in-frame clones and lacks some. The table includes approximately 350,000 clones, about 89% detected once. The chain has TRBV7-9 and TRBJ1-6; TRBD1 matches at 8 bases. The sequencing input was peripheral blood. The source is a woman aged 45-65 years with COVID-19, enrolled during active disease. The CDR3 is CASSSNRDRTNSPLHF. CDR3 bases: TGTGCCAGCAGCTCCAACCGGGACAGGACAAATTCACCCCTCCACTTT.